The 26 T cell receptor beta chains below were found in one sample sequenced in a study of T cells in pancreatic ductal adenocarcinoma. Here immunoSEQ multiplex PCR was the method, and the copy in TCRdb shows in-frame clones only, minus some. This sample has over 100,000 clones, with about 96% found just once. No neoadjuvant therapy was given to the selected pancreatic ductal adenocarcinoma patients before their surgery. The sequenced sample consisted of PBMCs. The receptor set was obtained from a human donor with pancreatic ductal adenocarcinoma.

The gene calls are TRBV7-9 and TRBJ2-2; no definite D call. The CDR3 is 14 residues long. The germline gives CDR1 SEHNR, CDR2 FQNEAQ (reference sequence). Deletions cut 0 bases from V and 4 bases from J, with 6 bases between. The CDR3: CASSLAQATGELFF. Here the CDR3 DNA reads TGTGCCAGCAGCTTAGCCCAGGCCACCGGGGAGCTGTTTTTT.

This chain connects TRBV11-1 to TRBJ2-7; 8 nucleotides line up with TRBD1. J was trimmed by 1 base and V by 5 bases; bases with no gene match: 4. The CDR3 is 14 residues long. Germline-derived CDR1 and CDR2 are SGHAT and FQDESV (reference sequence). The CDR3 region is CASSTTGVSYEQYF. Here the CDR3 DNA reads TGTGCCAGCAGCACGACAGGGGTGTCCTACGAGCAGTACTTC.

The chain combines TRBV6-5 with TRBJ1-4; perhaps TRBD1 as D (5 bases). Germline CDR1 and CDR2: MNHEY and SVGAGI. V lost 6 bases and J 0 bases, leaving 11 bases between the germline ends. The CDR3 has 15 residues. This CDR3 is CASSRDSATNEKLFF. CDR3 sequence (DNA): TGTGCCAGCAGCCGAGACAGTGCAACTAATGAAAAACTGTTTTTT.

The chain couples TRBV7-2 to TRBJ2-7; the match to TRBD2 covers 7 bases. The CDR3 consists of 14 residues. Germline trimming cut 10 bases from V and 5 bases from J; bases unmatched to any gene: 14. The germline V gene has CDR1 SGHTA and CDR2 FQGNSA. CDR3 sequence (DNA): TGTGCCACCCGCCCGGGCGGGAGCCTCCACGAGCAGTACTTC. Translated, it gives CATRPGGSLHEQYF.

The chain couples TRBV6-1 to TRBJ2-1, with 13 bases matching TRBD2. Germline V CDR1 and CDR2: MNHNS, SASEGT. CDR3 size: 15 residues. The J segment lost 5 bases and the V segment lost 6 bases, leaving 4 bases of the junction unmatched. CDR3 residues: CASRELAGGDNEQFF. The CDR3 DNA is TGTGCCAGCAGAGAACTAGCGGGAGGGGACAATGAGCAGTTCTTC.

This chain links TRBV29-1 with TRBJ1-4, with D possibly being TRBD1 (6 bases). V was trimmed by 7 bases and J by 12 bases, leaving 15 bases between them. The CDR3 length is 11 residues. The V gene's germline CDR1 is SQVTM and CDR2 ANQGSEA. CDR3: CSGGTGRELFF. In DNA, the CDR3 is TGCAGCGGGGGAACAGGGAGGGAACTGTTTTTT.

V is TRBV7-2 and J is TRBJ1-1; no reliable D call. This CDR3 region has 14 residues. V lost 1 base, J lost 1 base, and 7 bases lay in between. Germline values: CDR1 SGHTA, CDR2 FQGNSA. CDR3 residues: CASSLDPGNTEAFF. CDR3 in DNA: TGTGCCAGCAGCTTAGATCCCGGGAACACTGAAGCTTTCTTT.

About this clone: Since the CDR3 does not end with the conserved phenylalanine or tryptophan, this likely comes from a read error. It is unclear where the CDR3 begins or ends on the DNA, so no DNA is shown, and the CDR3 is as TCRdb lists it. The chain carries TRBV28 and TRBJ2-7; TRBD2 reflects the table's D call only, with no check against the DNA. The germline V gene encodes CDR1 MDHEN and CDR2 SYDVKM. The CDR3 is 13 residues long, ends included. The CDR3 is CASSSPGTSGRGL.

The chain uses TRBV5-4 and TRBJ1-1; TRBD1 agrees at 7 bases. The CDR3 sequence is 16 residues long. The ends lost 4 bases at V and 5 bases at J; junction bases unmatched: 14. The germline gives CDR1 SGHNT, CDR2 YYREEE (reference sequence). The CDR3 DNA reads TGTGCCAGCAGCCCCTACTTACAGGGGTCCTGGACTGAAGCTTTCTTT. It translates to CASSPYLQGSWTEAFF.

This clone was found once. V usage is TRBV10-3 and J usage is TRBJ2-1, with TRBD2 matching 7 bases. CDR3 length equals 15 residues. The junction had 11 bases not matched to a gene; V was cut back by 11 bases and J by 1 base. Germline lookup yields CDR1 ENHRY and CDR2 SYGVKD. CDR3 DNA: TGTGCCTATACAAGGGCGGGGGAGTCCTACAATGAGCAGTTCTTC. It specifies CAYTRAGESYNEQFF.

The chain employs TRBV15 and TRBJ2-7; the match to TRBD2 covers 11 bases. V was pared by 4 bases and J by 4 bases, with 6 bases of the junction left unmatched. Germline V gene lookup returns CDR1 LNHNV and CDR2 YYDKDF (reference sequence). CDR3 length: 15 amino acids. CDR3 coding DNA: TGTGCCACCAGCACCGACTTAGCGGGAGGGTACGAGCAGTACTTC. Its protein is CATSTDLAGGYEQYF.

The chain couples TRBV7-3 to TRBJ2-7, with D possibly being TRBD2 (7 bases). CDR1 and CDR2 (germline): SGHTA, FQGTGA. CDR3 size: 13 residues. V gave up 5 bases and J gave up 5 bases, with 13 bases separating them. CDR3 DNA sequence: TGTGCCAGCAGCCAAGGGGGGGAGGACGAGCAGTACTTC. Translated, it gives CASSQGGEDEQYF. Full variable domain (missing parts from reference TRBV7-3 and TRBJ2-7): GAGVSQTPSNKVTEKGKYVELRCDPISGHTALYWYRQSLGQGPEFLIYFQGTGAADDSGLPNDRFFAVRPEGSVSTLKIQRTERGDSAVYLCASSQGGEDEQYFGPGTRLTVT.

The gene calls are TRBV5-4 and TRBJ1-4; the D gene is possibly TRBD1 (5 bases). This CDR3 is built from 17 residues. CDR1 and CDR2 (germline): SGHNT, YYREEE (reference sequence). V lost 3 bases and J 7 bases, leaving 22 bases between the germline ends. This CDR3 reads CASSWKGREGLGEKLFF. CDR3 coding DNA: TGTGCCAGCAGCTGGAAGGGCCGGGAGGGGTTAGGTGAAAAACTGTTTTTT.

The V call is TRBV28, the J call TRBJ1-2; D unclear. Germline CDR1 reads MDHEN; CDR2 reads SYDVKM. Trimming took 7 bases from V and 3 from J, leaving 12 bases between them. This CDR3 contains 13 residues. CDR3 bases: TGTGCCAGCACAGTCCCGAACCACTATGGCTACACCTTC. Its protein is CASTVPNHYGYTF.

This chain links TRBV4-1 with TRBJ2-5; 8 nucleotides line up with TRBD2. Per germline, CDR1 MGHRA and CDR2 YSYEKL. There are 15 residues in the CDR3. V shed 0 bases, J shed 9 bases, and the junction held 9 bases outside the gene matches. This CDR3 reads CASSQEGLAAVAQYF. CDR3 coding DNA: TGCGCCAGCAGCCAAGAAGGACTAGCAGCCGTGGCCCAGTACTTC.

CDR3 loop: CASSLGGSGANEKLFF. DNA of the CDR3: TGTGCCAGCAGCTTAGGGGGGTCAGGGGCGAATGAAAAACTGTTTTTT. The chain joins TRBV7-2 to TRBJ1-4, with D possibly being TRBD1 (6 bases). There are 16 residues in the CDR3. CDR1 is SGHTA, CDR2 FQGNSA, per germline. V lost 1 base to trimming and J lost 5 bases, with 14 bases between them.

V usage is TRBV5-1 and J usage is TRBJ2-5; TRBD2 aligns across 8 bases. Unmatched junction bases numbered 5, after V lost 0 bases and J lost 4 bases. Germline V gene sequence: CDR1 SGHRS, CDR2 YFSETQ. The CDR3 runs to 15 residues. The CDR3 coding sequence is TGCGCCAGCAGCTTGGCCGGGGGGGCGGGAGAGACCCAGTACTTC. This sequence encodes CASSLAGGAGETQYF.

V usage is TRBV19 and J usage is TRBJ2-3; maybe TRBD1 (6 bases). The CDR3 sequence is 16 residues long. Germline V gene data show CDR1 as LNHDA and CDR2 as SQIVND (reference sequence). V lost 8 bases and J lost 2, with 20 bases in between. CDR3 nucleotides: TGTGCCAGTGGGGGCGGGCGAAGATCGGCCACAGATACGCAGTATTTT. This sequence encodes CASGGGRRSATDTQYF.

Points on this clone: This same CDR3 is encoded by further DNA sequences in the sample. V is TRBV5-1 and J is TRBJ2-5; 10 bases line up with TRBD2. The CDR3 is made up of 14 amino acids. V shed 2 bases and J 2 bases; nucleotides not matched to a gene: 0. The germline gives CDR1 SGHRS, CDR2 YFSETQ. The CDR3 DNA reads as TGCGCCAGCAGCTTAGCGGGAGGGCAAGAGACCCAGTACTTC. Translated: CASSLAGGQETQYF.

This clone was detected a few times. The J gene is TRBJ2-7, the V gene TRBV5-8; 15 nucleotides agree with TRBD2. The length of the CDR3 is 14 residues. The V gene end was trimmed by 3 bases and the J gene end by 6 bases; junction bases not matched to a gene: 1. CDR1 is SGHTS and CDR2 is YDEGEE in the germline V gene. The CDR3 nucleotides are TGTGCCAGCAGCTGGGGACTAGCGGGAGGCGAGCAGTACTTC. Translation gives CASSWGLAGGEQYF. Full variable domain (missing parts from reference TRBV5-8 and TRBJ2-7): EAGVTQSPTHLIKTRGQQATLRCSPISGHTSVYWYQQALGLGLQFLLWYDEGEERNRGNFPPRFSGRQFPNYSSELNVNALELEDSALYLCASSWGLAGGEQYFGPGTRLTVT.

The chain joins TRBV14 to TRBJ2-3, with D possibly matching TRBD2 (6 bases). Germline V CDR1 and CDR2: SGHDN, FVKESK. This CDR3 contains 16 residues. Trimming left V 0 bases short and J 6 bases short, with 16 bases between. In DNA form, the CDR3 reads TGTGCCAGCAGCCAAGATAGGGCTAGCGATTGGGATACGCAGTATTTT. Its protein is CASSQDRASDWDTQYF. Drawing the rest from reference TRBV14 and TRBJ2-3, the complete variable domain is EAGVTQFPSHSVIEKGQTVTLRCDPISGHDNLYWYRRVMGKEIKFLLHFVKESKQDESGMPNNRFLAERTGGTYSTLKVQPAELEDSGVYFCASSQDRASDWDTQYFGPGTRLTVL.

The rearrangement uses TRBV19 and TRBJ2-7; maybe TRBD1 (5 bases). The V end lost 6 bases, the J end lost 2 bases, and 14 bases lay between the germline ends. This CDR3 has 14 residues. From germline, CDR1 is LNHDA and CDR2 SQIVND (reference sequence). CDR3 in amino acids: CASSPRQLAYEQYF. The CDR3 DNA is TGTGCCAGTAGCCCACGACAGCTGGCCTACGAGCAGTACTTC.

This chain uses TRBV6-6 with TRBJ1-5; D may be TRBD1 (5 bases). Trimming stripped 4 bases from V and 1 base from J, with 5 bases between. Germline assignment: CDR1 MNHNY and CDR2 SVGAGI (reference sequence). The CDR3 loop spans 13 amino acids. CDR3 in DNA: TGTGCCAGCAGTTCAGGGAGCAATCAGCCCCAGCATTTT. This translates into CASSSGSNQPQHF.

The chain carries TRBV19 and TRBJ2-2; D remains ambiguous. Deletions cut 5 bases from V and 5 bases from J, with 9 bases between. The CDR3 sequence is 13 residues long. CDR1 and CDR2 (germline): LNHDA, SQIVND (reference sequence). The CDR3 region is CASSPTGTGELFF. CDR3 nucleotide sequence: TGTGCCAGTAGTCCAACCGGGACCGGGGAGCTGTTTTTT.

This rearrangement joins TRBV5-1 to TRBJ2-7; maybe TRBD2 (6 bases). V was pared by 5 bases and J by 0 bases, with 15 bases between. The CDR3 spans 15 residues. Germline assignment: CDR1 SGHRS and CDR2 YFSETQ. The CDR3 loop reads CASRSGTLPSYEQYF. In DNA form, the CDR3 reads TGCGCCAGCAGGTCCGGGACTCTTCCCTCCTACGAGCAGTACTTC. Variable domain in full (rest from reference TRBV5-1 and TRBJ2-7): KAGVTQTPRYLIKTRGQQVTLSCSPISGHRSVSWYQQTPGQGLQFLFEYFSETQRNKGNFPGRFSGRQFSNSRSEMNVSTLELGDSALYLCASRSGTLPSYEQYFGPGTRLTVT.

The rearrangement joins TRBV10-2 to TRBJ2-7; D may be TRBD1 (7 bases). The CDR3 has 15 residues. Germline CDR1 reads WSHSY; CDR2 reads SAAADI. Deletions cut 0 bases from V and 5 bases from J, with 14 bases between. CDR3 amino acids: CASSESGGQIHEQYF. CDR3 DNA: TGCGCCAGCAGTGAGTCGGGGGGACAGATCCACGAGCAGTACTTC.